The 28 T cell receptor beta chains reported below all come from one sample, sequenced in a study of T cell responses to AZD1222 COVID-19 vaccine. Assay used: immunoSEQ multiplex PCR; TCRdb lists only in-frame clones, some missing. The data hold 90,000 to 150,000 clones, with about 88% observed a single time. Sample: peripheral blood, taken on day 0 of AZD1222 vaccination. Receptor source: an adult in good health.

This clone was seen just once. The chain employs TRBV27 and TRBJ1-5; 11 bases agree with TRBD1. CDR3 length: 12 residues. Germline values: CDR1 MNHEY, CDR2 SMNVEV (reference sequence). This CDR3 reads CTGTGGQKPQHF. The CDR3 nucleotides are TGTACCGGGACAGGGGGACAGAAGCCCCAGCATTTT.

This clone was picked up one time. V and J are TRBV27 and TRBJ2-7; TRBD1 agrees at 8 bases. Unmatched junction bases numbered 5, after V lost 3 bases and J lost 4 bases. Germline CDR1 reads MNHEY; CDR2 reads SMNVEV (reference sequence). The CDR3 covers 14 residues. The CDR3 region has the DNA TGTGCCAGCAGTTTTGGAGACAGGGGATACGAGCAGTACTTC. The encoded protein is CASSFGDRGYEQYF.

This clone was seen once. This chain links TRBV27 with TRBJ2-7; 8 nucleotides agree with TRBD1. This CDR3 spans 17 amino acids. V lost 0 bases to trimming and J lost 1 base; unmatched junction nucleotides: 8. Germline V gene sequence: CDR1 MNHEY, CDR2 SMNVEV (reference sequence). The CDR3 is CASSLSPGQGSSYEQYF. In DNA, the CDR3 is TGTGCCAGCAGTTTATCCCCAGGACAGGGCTCTTCCTACGAGCAGTACTTC.

The chain employs TRBV3-1 (or the pseudogene TRBV3-2) and TRBJ2-1; 12 positions match TRBD2. The CDR3 is 14 residues long. Per the germline V gene, CDR1 is LGHDT and CDR2 is YNNKEL (reference sequence). The V segment lost 2 bases and the J segment 11 bases; nucleotides outside the gene matches: 4. The CDR3 DNA follows: TGTGCCAGCAGCCAAACGACTAGCGGGAGACAGCAGTTCTTC. Its translation: CASSQTTSGRQQFF.

J is TRBJ2-6 and V is TRBV11-2; D may be TRBD2 (5 bases). There are 15 residues in the CDR3. The germline V gene has CDR1 SGHAT and CDR2 FQNNGV. The V and J ends lost 3 bases and 4 bases respectively, with 10 bases between them. As DNA, the CDR3 is TGTGCCAGCAGCTTGAGGGCGAGAGGGGCCAACGTCCTGACTTTC. Translation: CASSLRARGANVLTF. The full variable domain, its missing parts supplied by reference TRBV11-2 and TRBJ2-6, is EAGVAQSPRYKIIEKRQSVAFWCNPISGHATLYWYQQILGQGPKLLIQFQNNGVVDDSQLPKDRFSAERLKGVDSTLKIQPAKLEDSAVYLCASSLRARGANVLTFGAGSRLTVL.

This clone appeared a single time. V and J are TRBV28 and TRBJ2-3; 13 nucleotides agree with TRBD2. CDR1 is MDHEN and CDR2 is SYDVKM in the germline V gene. V shed 5 bases, J shed 5 bases, and the junction held 7 bases outside the gene matches. This CDR3 region has 16 residues. The CDR3: CASSPGTSGKGDTQYF. The CDR3 nucleotides read TGTGCCAGCAGTCCTGGGACTAGCGGGAAGGGAGATACGCAGTATTTT.

The V gene is TRBV11-2, the J gene TRBJ2-3; 8 bases are a match to TRBD2. V trimming: 5 bases; J trimming: 5 bases; junction bases outside the gene matches: 15. Germline CDR1 SGHAT, CDR2 FQNNGV. The CDR3 spans 17 residues. CDR3 DNA sequence: TGTGCCAGCAGCCAGTTAGGTAGCGGGAAAAAGGGAGATACGCAGTATTTT. Encoded protein: CASSQLGSGKKGDTQYF.

CDR3 nucleotides: TGTGCCACCAGTGAAACCGGAACAGGGAATACGCAGTATTTT. Its translation: CATSETGTGNTQYF. The chain joins TRBV24-1 to TRBJ2-3, with a tentative D call TRBD1 (6 bases). The CDR3 is 14 amino acids. V was shortened by 4 bases and J by 7 bases, with 14 bases between the two germline ends. CDR1 and CDR2 (germline): KGHDR, SFDVKD.

V usage is TRBV18 and J usage is TRBJ1-1; possible D gene TRBD1, 5 bases. From germline, CDR1 is KGHSH and CDR2 LQKENI. V was trimmed by 3 bases and J by 7 bases, leaving 12 bases between them. The CDR3 loop spans 13 amino acids. In DNA form, the CDR3 reads TGTGCCAGCTCACCGGAGGTAGACAGTGAAGCTTTCTTT. Translation gives CASSPEVDSEAFF.

The chain carries TRBV7-9 and TRBJ1-5, with D tentatively TRBD1 (5 bases). Trimming took 0 bases from V and 2 from J, leaving 11 bases between them. The germline V gene has CDR1 SEHNR and CDR2 FQNEAQ (reference sequence). The CDR3 consists of 16 residues. CDR3: CASSLALGVGNQPQHF. The CDR3 bases are TGTGCCAGCAGCTTAGCGCTAGGGGTCGGCAATCAGCCCCAGCATTTT.

The chain joins TRBV18 to TRBJ2-2, with 7 bases aligning to TRBD1. V lost 1 base to trimming and J lost 4 bases; unmatched junction nucleotides: 3. The germline CDR1 and CDR2 sequences are KGHSH and LQKENI. CDR3 length equals 15 residues. The CDR3: CASSPLDRATGELFF. In DNA form, the CDR3 reads TGTGCCAGCTCACCACTCGACAGGGCCACCGGGGAGCTGTTTTTT.

The rearrangement links TRBV18 to TRBJ2-6, with 7 bases identical to TRBD2. The CDR3 spans 18 residues. The V gene's germline CDR1 is KGHSH and CDR2 LQKENI. The trim removed 3 bases at V and 0 bases at J, leaving 8 bases unmatched. The CDR3 nucleotides read TGTGCCAGCTCACCGGCGGGAGTATCCCTCTCTGGGGCCAACGTCCTGACTTTC. Its protein is CASSPAGVSLSGANVLTF. The whole variable domain, filled in from reference TRBV18 and TRBJ2-6, reads NAGVMQNPRHLVRRRGQEARLRCSPMKGHSHVYWYRQLPEEGLKFMVYLQKENIIDESGMPKERFSAEFPKEGPSILRIQQVVRGDSAAYFCASSPAGVSLSGANVLTFGAGSRLTVL.

V gene TRBV12-3 or TRBV12-4 combines with J gene TRBJ1-3; no clear D gene. Trimming left V 10 bases short and J 0 bases short, with 7 bases between. The CDR3 is 12 residues long. The CDR3 DNA follows: TGTGCCACCCTCCCCTCTGGAAACACCATATATTTT. This translates into CATLPSGNTIYF.

The CDR3 coding sequence is TGTGCCAGTAGCGAAACAGGGAGCAGCAATCAGCCCCAGCATTTT. It encodes CASSETGSSNQPQHF. V and J are TRBV19 and TRBJ1-5, with D possibly matching TRBD1 (6 bases). Germline V gene data show CDR1 as LNHDA and CDR2 as SQIVND (reference sequence). With 6 bases removed from V and 1 base from J, the gap between germline ends came to 13 bases. This CDR3 region has 15 residues.

The chain combines TRBV5-4 with TRBJ1-2, with a tentative D call TRBD1 (5 bases). The V gene's germline CDR1 is SGHNT and CDR2 YYREEE (reference sequence). CDR3 length equals 15 residues. V lost 0 bases and J 3 bases, leaving 12 bases between the germline ends. The CDR3 DNA sequence: TGTGCCAGCAGCTTGGAGCCCGGGGGGGACTATGGCTACACCTTC. Protein product: CASSLEPGGDYGYTF.

V gene TRBV10-2 combines with J gene TRBJ2-4; 11 bases align to TRBD2. The CDR3 runs to 15 residues. V trimming: 3 bases; J trimming: 9 bases; junction bases outside the gene matches: 7. In germline, CDR1 is WSHSY, CDR2 SAAADI. This CDR3 reads CASSDLAGGPVIQYF. The CDR3 nucleotides are TGCGCCAGCAGTGATTTAGCGGGAGGGCCAGTCATTCAGTACTTC.

J is TRBJ2-3 and V is TRBV9, with 12 bases identical to TRBD2. The CDR3 runs 19 residues. The ends lost 4 bases at V and 0 bases at J; junction bases unmatched: 12. Germline-derived CDR1 and CDR2 are SGDLS and YYNGEE. This CDR3 reads CASSWTSGTSNPSTDTQYF. CDR3 in DNA: TGTGCCAGCAGCTGGACTAGCGGGACGAGTAACCCTAGCACAGATACGCAGTATTTT.

The chain recombines TRBV6-5 with TRBJ2-3, with D possibly matching TRBD1 (5 bases). V was shortened by 7 bases and J by 0 bases, with 11 bases between the two germline ends. This CDR3 spans 14 amino acids. Germline values: CDR1 MNHEY, CDR2 SVGAGI. CDR3 sequence reads: CASTLGASTDTQYF. CDR3 bases: TGTGCCAGCACTCTAGGGGCTAGCACAGATACGCAGTATTTT.

V and J are TRBV19 and TRBJ2-2, with 7 bases aligning to TRBD1. The CDR3 length is 16 residues. Per germline, CDR1 LNHDA and CDR2 SQIVND (reference sequence). J gave up 3 bases and V 6 bases, and 10 bases lay outside the gene matches. The CDR3: CASRTIGTVYTGELFF. The CDR3 region has the DNA TGTGCCAGTAGGACAATCGGGACAGTCTACACCGGGGAGCTGTTTTTT.

V usage is TRBV7-8 and J usage is TRBJ2-1; TRBD1 is a possible D gene (5 bases). Between the trimmed V and J ends, which lost 4 bases and 2 bases, there was a span of 12 bases. CDR1 is SGHVS and CDR2 is FQNEAQ in the germline V gene. This CDR3 is built from 15 residues. The CDR3 reads CASSSPQGAYNEQFF. The DNA for the CDR3 is TGTGCCAGCAGCTCCCCCCAGGGCGCCTACAATGAGCAGTTCTTC.

V usage is TRBV4-2 and J usage is TRBJ2-2; maybe TRBD2 (7 bases). This CDR3 contains 17 residues. V was clipped by 1 base and J by 0 bases, with 12 bases between them. Germline CDR1 LGHNA, CDR2 YNFKEQ. The DNA for the CDR3 is TGTGCCAGCAGCCAAGTAGGGGGGAGGGCGAACACCGGGGAGCTGTTTTTT. Translated: CASSQVGGRANTGELFF.

The chain joins TRBV30 to TRBJ2-7, with D unclear. The CDR3 has 13 residues. Germline V gene data show CDR1 as GTSNPN and CDR2 as SVGIG (reference sequence). V gave up 0 bases and J gave up 2 bases, with 8 bases separating them. The DNA of the CDR3 is TGTGCCTGGAGTGTATCGTCTCCCTACGAGCAGTACTTC. Protein sequence: CAWSVSSPYEQYF.

The chain is built from TRBV10-3 and TRBJ2-1, with 8 nucleotides matching TRBD1. Germline CDR1 and CDR2: ENHRY and SYGVKD. V was pared by 10 bases and J by 4 bases, with 6 bases of the junction left unmatched. The CDR3 has 13 residues. For the CDR3, the DNA is TGTGCCACCGCGGGACAGGCTTACAATGAGCAGTTCTTC. Its protein is CATAGQAYNEQFF.

V usage is TRBV6-1 and J usage is TRBJ2-7, with 11 nucleotides matching TRBD1. With 2 bases clipped from V and 7 bases from J, the junction kept 7 bases outside the gene matches. From germline, CDR1 is MNHNS and CDR2 SASEGT. There are 15 residues in the CDR3. CDR3 amino acids: CASSERTGGWGEQYF. The CDR3 coding sequence is TGTGCCAGCAGTGAACGGACAGGGGGCTGGGGAGAGCAGTACTTC.

The chain uses TRBV28 and TRBJ2-7; maybe TRBD2 (7 bases). This CDR3 region has 17 residues. CDR1 MDHEN and CDR2 SYDVKM come from the germline V gene. The V gene lost 3 bases and the J gene lost 3 bases, with 21 bases spanning the gap. The CDR3 reads CASSLGGAALFGYEQYF. CDR3 coding DNA: TGTGCCAGCAGTTTGGGGGGGGCGGCCCTCTTCGGCTACGAGCAGTACTTC.

The chain joins TRBV2 to TRBJ1-1, with a tentative D call TRBD1 (6 bases). CDR3 length: 18 residues. V was shortened by 5 bases and J by 1 base, with 23 bases between the two germline ends. CDR1 and CDR2 from the germline V gene are SNHLY and FYNNEI. CDR3 residues: CASSTPPRGGQQNTEAFF. Written as DNA, the CDR3 is TGTGCCAGCAGTACGCCTCCGAGGGGGGGACAACAGAACACTGAAGCTTTCTTT. The complete variable domain, with remaining parts taken from reference TRBV2 and TRBJ1-1, reads EPEVTQTPSHQVTQMGQEVILRCVPISNHLYFYWYRQILGQKVEFLVSFYNNEISEKSEIFDDQFSVERPDGSNFTLKIRSTKLEDSAMYFCASSTPPRGGQQNTEAFFGQGTRLTVV.

This clone was found once. The chain joins TRBV18 to TRBJ2-1, with 10 bases lining up with TRBD1. CDR1 is KGHSH, CDR2 LQKENI, per germline. The CDR3 contains 15 residues. With 3 bases clipped from V and 7 bases from J, the junction kept 6 bases outside the gene matches. The CDR3 sequence: CASSPDRGLGNEQFF. CDR3 nucleotides: TGTGCCAGCTCACCCGACAGGGGGCTAGGGAATGAGCAGTTCTTC.

This chain connects TRBV11-3 to TRBJ1-1; D not resolved. Germline V gene data show CDR1 as SGHNT and CDR2 as YENEEA. CDR3 length: 16 amino acids. V dropped 5 bases and J dropped 1 base, with 17 bases sitting between them. This chain's CDR3 is CASSPGSGRPNTEAFF. DNA for the CDR3: TGTGCCAGCAGCCCCGGGTCGGGCAGGCCGAACACTGAAGCTTTCTTT.